A single sample gave rise to the 27 T cell receptor beta chains below, sequenced in a study of chemoradiotherapy in HPV16-positive cancers. TCRdb's table, derived via immunoSEQ multiplex PCR, lists solely in-frame clones and lacks some. Of approximately 15,000 clones listed, 65% to 80% were seen once; the top ten hold roughly a tenth. The material was obtained from a patient who underwent chemoradiotherapy. All receptors derive from a human donor with HPV-associated anogenital cancer.

The V call is TRBV9, the J call TRBJ2-5, with TRBD2 identical over 8 bases. Gene TRBJ2-7 matches the end of the DNA better, so the J call may be wrong. CDR3 length equals 18 residues. From germline, CDR1 is SGDLS and CDR2 YYNGEE. In DNA, the CDR3 is TGTGCCAGCAGCGTAGGGGTGGCAGGCGGGGGGTCCTCCTACGAGCAGTACTTC. Translation gives CASSVGVAGGGSSYEQYF.

In DNA, the CDR3 is TGTGCCAGCAGTCGGGACAGGGGCGACGGTCAGCCCCAGCATTTT. Amino acid sequence: CASSRDRGDGQPQHF. The chain links TRBV28 to TRBJ1-5, with 10 nucleotides matching TRBD1. The CDR3 has 15 amino acids. The V segment lost 5 bases and the J segment 6 bases; nucleotides outside the gene matches: 7. Germline V gene lookup returns CDR1 MDHEN and CDR2 SYDVKM.

The CDR3 DNA follows: TGCAGCGTTGGCCACCTAGCGGGGGCGAACACCGGGGAGCTGTTTTTT. It is translated as CSVGHLAGANTGELFF. The rearrangement joins TRBV29-1 to TRBJ2-2, with TRBD2 identical over 10 bases. V shed 4 bases, J shed 0 bases, and the junction held 5 bases outside the gene matches. Germline CDR1 SQVTM, CDR2 ANQGSEA. The CDR3 runs to 16 residues.

The chain joins TRBV19 to TRBJ1-1, with 10 nucleotides matching TRBD1. The germline gives CDR1 LNHDA, CDR2 SQIVND (reference sequence). V lost 3 bases to trimming and J lost 6 bases; unmatched junction nucleotides: 16. The CDR3 length is 18 residues. The CDR3 protein is CASSIDRDRGVNGPEAFF. CDR3 coding DNA: TGTGCCAGTAGTATTGACCGGGACAGGGGTGTAAATGGACCTGAAGCTTTCTTT.

The chain is built from TRBV4-2 and TRBJ1-6, with D maybe TRBD1 (6 bases). The V and J ends lost 1 base and 16 bases respectively, with 8 bases between them. Germline V gene lookup returns CDR1 LGHNA and CDR2 YNFKEQ. This CDR3 spans 11 amino acids. Here the CDR3 reads CASSQGGGLHF. In DNA, the CDR3 is TGTGCCAGCAGCCAAGGAGGGGGACTCCACTTT.

The gene calls are TRBV19 and TRBJ1-1; D is possibly TRBD1 (6 bases). This CDR3 contains 15 residues. From germline, CDR1 is LNHDA and CDR2 SQIVND (reference sequence). Trimming stripped 7 bases from V and 0 bases from J, with 15 bases between. CDR3 in amino acids: CASIQGPGMNTEAFF. The DNA for the CDR3 is TGTGCCAGTATACAGGGACCGGGGATGAACACTGAAGCTTTCTTT.

The chain is built from TRBV5-1 and TRBJ1-2; no reliable D call. Trimming took off 4 bases at V and 0 bases at J, with 10 bases between the two ends. Per germline, CDR1 SGHRS and CDR2 YFSETQ. The CDR3 length is 14 residues. CDR3 sequence reads: CASSRAIANYGYTF. The CDR3 DNA reads as TGCGCCAGCAGCCGGGCCATAGCTAACTATGGCTACACCTTC.

The chain combines TRBV9 with TRBJ2-6, with D uncertain. Trimming removed 5 bases at V and 0 bases at J, with 6 bases between. Per the germline V gene, CDR1 is SGDLS and CDR2 is YYNGEE. CDR3 length: 14 residues. DNA for the CDR3: TGTGCCAGCAGTAGGGTCTCTGGGGCCAACGTCCTGACTTTC. Protein sequence: CASSRVSGANVLTF.

The chain uses TRBV7-2 and TRBJ2-7; possibly TRBD1 for D (6 bases). V was pared by 4 bases and J by 2 bases, with 9 bases between. CDR1 SGHTA and CDR2 FQGNSA come from the germline V gene. This CDR3 region has 13 residues. The CDR3, as DNA: TGTGCCAGCAGCTCACAGGGTGCCTACGAGCAGTACTTC. It codes for CASSSQGAYEQYF.

The gene calls are TRBV7-6 and TRBJ2-2; D might be TRBD2 (5 bases). V was cut by 5 bases and J by 6 bases, with 13 bases left in between. The CDR3 has 14 amino acids. Per the germline V gene, CDR1 is SGHVS and CDR2 is FNYEAQ. DNA for the CDR3: TGTGCCAGCAGCCCCTGGGCGGGCGCCGGGGAGCTGTTTTTT. This encodes CASSPWAGAGELFF.

V gene TRBV7-9 combines with J gene TRBJ1-2; 8 nucleotides line up with TRBD1. The CDR3 is 15 residues long. Losses at the gene ends were 5 bases for V and 6 bases for J; bases not matched to a gene: 11. Germline CDR1 is SEHNR and CDR2 is FQNEAQ (reference sequence). Here the CDR3 reads CASSDPNRGGHGYTF. In DNA form, the CDR3 reads TGTGCCAGCAGCGATCCAAACAGGGGGGGGCATGGCTACACCTTC.

This rearrangement joins TRBV28 to TRBJ1-2, with a weak D call TRBD1 (6 bases). CDR3 length: 11 amino acids. Germline CDR1 and CDR2: MDHEN and SYDVKM. Trimming cost V 9 bases and J 8 bases, with 13 bases left between them. CDR3 sequence: CASSGVIGYTF. The CDR3 DNA is TGTGCCAGTTCAGGGGTTATAGGCTACACCTTC.

The chain couples TRBV6-5 to TRBJ1-4; D is unclear. The V and J ends lost 0 bases and 10 bases respectively, with 9 bases between them. The CDR3 runs to 13 residues. The germline V gene encodes CDR1 MNHEY and CDR2 SVGAGI. CDR3 bases: TGTGCCAGCAGTTACTCATTCGGCGGAAAACTGTTTTTT. Amino acids: CASSYSFGGKLFF.

The chain is built from TRBV18 and TRBJ1-1; 7 bases are a match to TRBD1. Germline CDR1 reads KGHSH; CDR2 reads LQKENI. Trimming cost V 6 bases and J 0 bases; bases outside gene matches: 13. The CDR3 covers 17 residues. Here the CDR3 DNA reads TGTGCCAGCTCGAATAACCCGGCCGGGACAGTGAACACTGAAGCTTTCTTT. Translation gives CASSNNPAGTVNTEAFF.

The V gene is TRBV7-8, the J gene TRBJ1-5; 11 positions agree with TRBD1. The CDR3 runs 14 residues. J gave up 7 bases and V 3 bases, and 2 bases lay outside the gene matches. Germline CDR1 SGHVS, CDR2 FQNEAQ. The CDR3 reads CASSFGTGGQPQHF. For the CDR3, the DNA is TGTGCCAGCAGCTTTGGGACAGGGGGACAGCCCCAGCATTTT.

J is TRBJ2-5 and V is TRBV5-4; TRBD2 matches 8 bases. The CDR3 runs to 14 residues. Looked up from germline, CDR1 is SGHNT and CDR2 is YYREEE (reference sequence). The V gene end was trimmed by 3 bases and the J gene end by 5 bases; junction bases not matched to a gene: 6. Here the CDR3 DNA reads TGTGCCAGCAGCTATCGGGGGGGCGGGGAGACCCAGTACTTC. Translated: CASSYRGGGETQYF. The full variable domain, its missing parts supplied by reference TRBV5-4 and TRBJ2-5, is ETGVTQSPTHLIKTRGQQVTLRCSSQSGHNTVSWYQQALGQGPQFIFQYYREEENGRGNFPPRFSGLQFPNYSSELNVNALELDDSALYLCASSYRGGGETQYFGPGTRLLVL.

J is TRBJ2-3 and V is TRBV5-1; 11 bases are a match to TRBD2. J lost 4 bases, V lost 0 bases, and 4 bases had no gene match. The CDR3 has 16 amino acids. Germline V lookup: CDR1 SGHRS, CDR2 YFSETQ. The CDR3 protein is CASSLELAGGADTQYF. CDR3 nucleotides: TGCGCCAGCAGCTTGGAGCTAGCGGGGGGAGCAGATACGCAGTATTTT.

The chain links TRBV10-3 to TRBJ2-7; D unresolved. The CDR3 has 13 residues. V was trimmed by 6 bases and J by 2 bases, leaving 11 bases between them. CDR1 is ENHRY and CDR2 is SYGVKD in the germline V gene. CDR3 residues: CAIRPLHAYEQYF. The CDR3 bases are TGTGCCATCAGGCCTTTACATGCCTACGAGCAGTACTTC.

This chain connects TRBV9 to TRBJ2-6; TRBD1 agrees at 7 bases. The junction had 10 bases not matched to a gene; V was cut back by 4 bases and J by 0 bases. Per germline, CDR1 SGDLS and CDR2 YYNGEE. CDR3 length: 18 residues. The DNA of the CDR3 is TGTGCCAGCAGCACCCACAGGGGATATGTCTCTGGGGCCAACGTCCTGACTTTC. Encoded protein: CASSTHRGYVSGANVLTF.

The rearrangement joins TRBV14 to TRBJ2-3; D remains unclear. The ends were cut back, 6 bases at V and 0 bases at J, with 7 bases in the middle. This CDR3 is 13 amino acids long. Germline V gene lookup returns CDR1 SGHDN and CDR2 FVKESK. CDR3 DNA: TGTGCCAGCAGTCATCCTAGCACAGATACGCAGTATTTT. It yields the protein CASSHPSTDTQYF. Filled out from reference TRBV14 and TRBJ2-3, the complete variable domain reads EAGVTQFPSHSVIEKGQTVTLRCDPISGHDNLYWYRRVMGKEIKFLLHFVKESKQDESGMPNNRFLAERTGGTYSTLKVQPAELEDSGVYFCASSHPSTDTQYFGPGTRLTVL.

The chain combines TRBV5-1 with TRBJ1-2; a possible D gene is TRBD1 (5 bases). The CDR3 runs 12 residues. Germline assignment: CDR1 SGHRS and CDR2 YFSETQ. V gave up 5 bases and J gave up 8 bases, with 13 bases separating them. This chain's CDR3 is CASSWGSSGYTF. CDR3 DNA sequence: TGCGCCAGCAGTTGGGGGTCTTCCGGCTACACCTTC.

The chain's CDR3 is CASSQPPLDPGGYSYEQYF. As DNA, the CDR3 is TGCGCCAGCAGCCAGCCCCCACTAGACCCGGGGGGCTATTCCTACGAGCAGTACTTC. This chain uses TRBV4-3 with TRBJ2-7, with D possibly TRBD2 on 7 matching bases. The germline V gene encodes CDR1 LGHNA and CDR2 YSLEER. Trimming removed 3 bases from V and 1 base from J, with 25 bases in between. The CDR3 totals 19 residues.

CDR3 residues: CASSQQVRNTEAFF. The DNA for the CDR3 is TGCGCCAGCAGCCAACAAGTAAGGAACACTGAAGCTTTCTTT. This chain connects TRBV4-3 to TRBJ1-1; D remains unclear. The CDR3 is made up of 14 amino acids. Per germline, CDR1 LGHNA and CDR2 YSLEER. The V gene lost 2 bases and the J gene lost 1 base, with 8 bases spanning the gap.

This clone was seen only a few times. The chain combines TRBV6-5 with TRBJ1-3; D remains unclear. Germline assignment: CDR1 MNHEY and CDR2 SVGAGI. The CDR3 spans 16 residues. V lost 0 bases, J lost 2 bases, and 11 bases lay in between. The CDR3 reads CASSYSSRGTGNTIYF. For the CDR3, the DNA is TGTGCCAGCAGTTACTCGAGCCGAGGGACTGGAAACACCATATATTTT.

This clone has only a few counts. The chain links TRBV15 to TRBJ1-5, with D perhaps TRBD1 (6 bases). In germline, CDR1 is LNHNV, CDR2 YYDKDF (reference sequence). Trimming removed 5 bases at V and 7 bases at J, with 12 bases between. The CDR3 runs 13 residues. The CDR3 DNA follows: TGTGCCACCAGCTCGGGGGCCAGGCAGCCCCAGCATTTT. Translating gives CATSSGARQPQHF.

The chain recombines TRBV6-5 with TRBJ2-2, with D tentatively TRBD2 (5 bases). Germline values: CDR1 MNHEY, CDR2 SVGAGI. The CDR3 has 14 amino acids. V shed 7 bases and J shed 11 bases, with 20 bases lying between them. DNA for the CDR3: TGTGCCAGCATTCGAACACCGGGGAGCTCCGAGCTGTTTTTT. Its protein product is CASIRTPGSSELFF.

This chain links TRBV6-6 with TRBJ1-1; 7 bases map to TRBD1. From germline, CDR1 is MNHNY and CDR2 SVGAGI (reference sequence). The CDR3 extends over 14 amino acids. Trimming took 6 bases from V and 6 from J; bases not matched to a gene: 10. The CDR3 region has the DNA TGTGCCAGCAGGGCAGGGGGTGAGGTTGCTGAAGCTTTCTTT. It encodes CASRAGGEVAEAFF.